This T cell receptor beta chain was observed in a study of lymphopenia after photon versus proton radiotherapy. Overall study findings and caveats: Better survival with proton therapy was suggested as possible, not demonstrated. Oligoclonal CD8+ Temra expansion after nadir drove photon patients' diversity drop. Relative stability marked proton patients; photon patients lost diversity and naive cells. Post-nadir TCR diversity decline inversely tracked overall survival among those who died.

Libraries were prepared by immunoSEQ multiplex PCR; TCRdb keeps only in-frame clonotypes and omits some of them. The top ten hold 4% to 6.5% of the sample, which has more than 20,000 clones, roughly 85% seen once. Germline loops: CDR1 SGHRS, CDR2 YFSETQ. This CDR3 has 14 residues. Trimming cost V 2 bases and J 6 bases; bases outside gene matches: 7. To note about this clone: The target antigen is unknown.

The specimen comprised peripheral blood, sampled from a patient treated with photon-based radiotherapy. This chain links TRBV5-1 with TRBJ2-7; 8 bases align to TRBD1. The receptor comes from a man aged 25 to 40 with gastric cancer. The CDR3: CASSFDRGVGEQYF. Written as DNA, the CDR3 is TGCGCCAGCAGCTTCGACAGGGGTGTTGGCGAGCAGTACTTC.